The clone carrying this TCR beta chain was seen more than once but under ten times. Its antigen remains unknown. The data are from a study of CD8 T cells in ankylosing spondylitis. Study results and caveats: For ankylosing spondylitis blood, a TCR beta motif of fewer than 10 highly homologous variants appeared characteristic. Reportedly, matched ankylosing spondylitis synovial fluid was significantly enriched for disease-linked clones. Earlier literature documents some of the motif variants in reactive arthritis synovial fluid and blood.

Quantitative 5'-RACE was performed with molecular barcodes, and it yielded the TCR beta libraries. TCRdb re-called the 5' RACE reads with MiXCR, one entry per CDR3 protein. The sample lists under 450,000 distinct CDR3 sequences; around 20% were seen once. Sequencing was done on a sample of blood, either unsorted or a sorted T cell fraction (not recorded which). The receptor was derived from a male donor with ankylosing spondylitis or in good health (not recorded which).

CDR3 DNA: TGCGTCGCAATCCTGGGACAGGGTACCTACGAGCAGTACTTC. Protein sequence: CVAILGQGTYEQYF. The chain is built from TRBV5-1 and TRBJ2-7, with TRBD1 matching over 9 bases. The CDR3 sequence is 14 residues long. Germline-derived CDR1 and CDR2 are SGHRS and YFSETQ. The full variable domain, rest sourced from reference TRBV5-1 and TRBJ2-7, is KAGVTQTPRYLIKTRGQQVTLSCSPISGHRSVSWYQQTPGQGLQFLFEYFSETQRNKGNFPGRFSGRQFSNSRSEMNVSTLELGDSALYLCVAILGQGTYEQYFGPGTRLTVT.